Listed here are 22 T cell receptor beta chains from one sample, sequenced in a study of T cells in narcolepsy. The assay was immunoSEQ multiplex PCR, and TCRdb's table has in-frame clones only and misses some. The sample includes around 31,000 clones, around 80% of them seen just once. Sequencing was carried out using CD45RA- memory CD4+ T cells from PBMCs. The receptors derive from a human donor with narcolepsy.

J is TRBJ2-1 and V is TRBV5-1; no reliable D call. The CDR3 runs 13 residues. CDR1 SGHRS and CDR2 YFSETQ come from the germline V gene. The V end lost 0 bases, the J end lost 7 bases, and 8 bases lay between the germline ends. CDR3 DNA sequence: TGCGCCAGCAGCTTGGGACTCTTTAATGAGCAGTTCTTC. This codes for CASSLGLFNEQFF.

This rearrangement joins TRBV6-5 to TRBJ1-3; D may be TRBD1 (5 bases). Per germline, CDR1 MNHEY and CDR2 SVGAGI. The ends were cut back, 7 bases at V and 0 bases at J, with 10 bases in the middle. CDR3 length: 14 amino acids. This CDR3 reads CASTRGDSGNTIYF. Written as DNA, the CDR3 is TGTGCCAGCACTCGGGGGGACTCTGGAAACACCATATATTTT.

V gene TRBV4-1 combines with J gene TRBJ1-2; a possible D gene is TRBD1 (5 bases). Deletions cut 4 bases from V and 5 bases from J, with 17 bases between. The CDR3 spans 15 residues. The germline CDR1 and CDR2 sequences are MGHRA and YSYEKL. Written as DNA, the CDR3 is TGCGCCAGCAGCCCCCCAGATGGGGGGGGATATGGCTACACCTTC. This translates into CASSPPDGGGYGYTF.

Details on this clone: The sample holds other DNA sequences that translate to the same CDR3. The chain carries TRBV29-1 and TRBJ1-2; TRBD1 agrees at 9 bases. Per germline, CDR1 SQVTM and CDR2 ANQGSEA. The CDR3 spans 13 residues. V was pared by 7 bases and J by 8 bases, with 11 bases of the junction left unmatched. The CDR3 nucleotides read TGCAGCGCCGGGGAGACAGGGGGTCGGGGCTACACCTTC. Amino acid sequence: CSAGETGGRGYTF.

The rearrangement uses TRBV2 and TRBJ2-7, with 10 bases lining up with TRBD2. CDR1 and CDR2 from the germline V gene are SNHLY and FYNNEI. Trimming removed 3 bases from V and 5 bases from J; junction bases left unmatched: 7. The CDR3 loop spans 15 amino acids. The CDR3 DNA follows: TGTGCCAGCAGTGACACTAGCGGGAAGACTCACGAGCAGTACTTC. Translation gives CASSDTSGKTHEQYF.

The J gene is TRBJ1-2, the V gene TRBV27; D is unclear. Trimming left V 5 bases short and J 2 bases short, with 9 bases between. Germline values: CDR1 MNHEY, CDR2 SMNVEV (reference sequence). The CDR3 runs to 13 residues. As DNA, the CDR3 is TGTGCCAGCAGTCCGGAGGGCAACTATGGCTACACCTTC. Its translation: CASSPEGNYGYTF.

This chain joins TRBV2 and TRBJ2-7; D perhaps matches TRBD1 (6 bases). Trimming took 7 bases from V and 5 from J, leaving 21 bases between them. Germline-derived CDR1 and CDR2 are SNHLY and FYNNEI. This CDR3 has 15 residues. CDR3 loop: CASIGSGAGSHEQYF. Here the CDR3 DNA reads TGTGCCAGCATAGGGTCAGGGGCCGGTTCCCACGAGCAGTACTTC.

The chain has TRBV5-1 and TRBJ1-1; TRBD1 aligns across 7 bases. With V trimmed by 4 bases and J by 1 base, 10 bases remained unmatched. The V gene's germline CDR1 is SGHRS and CDR2 YFSETQ. CDR3 length: 16 residues. The CDR3 DNA follows: TGCGCCAGCAGCATGTACAGGGGATCGGGGAACACTGAAGCTTTCTTT. This encodes CASSMYRGSGNTEAFF.

The rearrangement uses TRBV9 and TRBJ2-1; no clear D. The CDR3 contains 14 residues. Trimming pared 2 bases from V and 5 bases from J, leaving 11 bases between. Germline V lookup: CDR1 SGDLS, CDR2 YYNGEE. CDR3 coding DNA: TGTGCCAGCAGCGTGGCTAACCTAAACAATGAGCAGTTCTTC. Translating gives CASSVANLNNEQFF.

This sequence joins TRBV6-1 and TRBJ2-7; possible D gene TRBD2, 5 bases. Trimming removed 7 bases from V and 3 bases from J, with 13 bases in between. CDR3 size: 13 residues. Germline CDR1 is MNHNS and CDR2 is SASEGT. CDR3 residues: CASTKRSYYEQYF. The CDR3 region has the DNA TGTGCCAGCACAAAGCGGAGCTACTACGAGCAGTACTTC.

This sequence joins TRBV1 and TRBJ2-1; the table assigns TRBD2, which was not confirmed against the DNA. TRBV1 corresponds to a pseudogene. The CDR3 is made up of 15 amino acids. This CDR3 is CTSSPTPPGGDEQFF. For the CDR3, the DNA is TGCACCAGCAGCCCGACCCCTCCTGGCGGCGATGAGCAGTTCTTC.

The rearrangement joins TRBV7-2 to TRBJ2-2, with a possible D match to TRBD1 (6 bases). Germline CDR1 SGHTA, CDR2 FQGNSA. The CDR3 has 15 amino acids. V gave up 4 bases and J gave up 6 bases, with 15 bases separating them. The CDR3 region is CASSSRGSSAGELFF. In DNA form, the CDR3 reads TGTGCCAGCAGCTCCAGGGGAAGCAGCGCCGGGGAGCTGTTTTTT. Variable domain in full (rest from reference TRBV7-2 and TRBJ2-2): GAGVSQSPSNKVTEKGKDVELRCDPISGHTALYWYRQSLGQGLEFLIYFQGNSAPDKSGLPSDRFSAERTGGSVSTLTIQRTQQEDSAVYLCASSSRGSSAGELFFGEGSRLTVL.

The V gene is TRBV27, the J gene TRBJ1-1; TRBD1 might be the D (6 bases). The CDR3 has 12 residues. Per germline, CDR1 MNHEY and CDR2 SMNVEV (reference sequence). Trimming stripped 6 bases from V and 8 bases from J, with 13 bases between. CDR3 sequence: CASRKGTREAFF. DNA for the CDR3: TGTGCCAGCAGGAAGGGGACACGAGAAGCTTTCTTT.

This sequence joins TRBV19 and TRBJ1-5; tentative D call: TRBD1 (5 bases). With 5 bases removed from V and 0 bases from J, the gap between germline ends came to 11 bases. Germline-derived CDR1 and CDR2 are LNHDA and SQIVND (reference sequence). The CDR3 sequence is 15 residues long. This CDR3 reads CASSPAGYSNQPQHF. The DNA of the CDR3 is TGTGCCAGTAGTCCGGCAGGGTATAGCAATCAGCCCCAGCATTTT.

V usage is TRBV5-5 and J usage is TRBJ1-2; D is ambiguous. The CDR3 length is 15 residues. Germline lookup yields CDR1 SGHKS and CDR2 YYEKEE (reference sequence). V was cut by 0 bases and J by 6 bases, with 15 bases left in between. CDR3 sequence (DNA): TGTGCCAGCAGCTTGGTGGCCATGATGGGTAATGGCTACACCTTC. Translation gives CASSLVAMMGNGYTF.

The chain couples TRBV5-5 to TRBJ1-2, with D hard to call. The CDR3 extends over 13 amino acids. The germline V and J ends were trimmed by 1 base and 0 bases, with 4 bases remaining between them. Germline CDR1 SGHKS, CDR2 YYEKEE (reference sequence). Here the CDR3 reads CASSLTTNYGYTF. The CDR3 DNA reads as TGTGCCAGCAGCTTGACGACTAACTATGGCTACACCTTC.

V is TRBV11-2 and J is TRBJ2-7, with no clear D. The CDR3 sequence is 14 residues long. V lost 1 base and J lost 2, with 9 bases in between. Germline CDR1 SGHAT, CDR2 FQNNGV. The CDR3 reads CASSLAVQPYEQYF. In nucleotides, the CDR3 is TGTGCCAGCAGCTTAGCGGTACAACCCTACGAGCAGTACTTC.

The rearrangement joins TRBV9 to TRBJ2-5; perhaps TRBD1 as D (5 bases). Trimming shortened V by 4 bases and J by 1 base, and 11 bases separated the two germline ends. Germline V gene lookup returns CDR1 SGDLS and CDR2 YYNGEE. The CDR3 contains 14 residues. The CDR3 region has the DNA TGTGCCAGCAGCCCTGACAGCACCCAAGAGACCCAGTACTTC. This gives the protein CASSPDSTQETQYF.

The V and J genes are TRBV5-5 and TRBJ2-3; TRBD2 aligns across 7 bases. V dropped 0 bases and J dropped 5; count of bases not matched to a gene: 6. The CDR3 is made up of 15 amino acids. CDR1 is SGHKS and CDR2 is YYEKEE in the germline V gene (reference sequence). This chain's CDR3 is CASSLGRSGGDTQYF. CDR3 in DNA: TGTGCCAGCAGCTTGGGGAGGTCGGGGGGAGATACGCAGTATTTT.

This chain links TRBV11-2 with TRBJ2-2, with a tentative D call TRBD1 (5 bases). The CDR3 is 17 residues long. Trimming removed 0 bases from V and 0 bases from J, with 11 bases in between. Germline V gene sequence: CDR1 SGHAT, CDR2 FQNNGV. CDR3 DNA sequence: TGTGCCAGCAGCTTAGAAGTCACAGGCCCGAACACCGGGGAGCTGTTTTTT. Protein sequence: CASSLEVTGPNTGELFF. Combining the CDR3 with reference TRBV11-2 and TRBJ2-2 gives the whole variable domain EAGVAQSPRYKIIEKRQSVAFWCNPISGHATLYWYQQILGQGPKLLIQFQNNGVVDDSQLPKDRFSAERLKGVDSTLKIQPAKLEDSAVYLCASSLEVTGPNTGELFFGEGSRLTVL.

This chain links TRBV5-4 with TRBJ2-3, with 10 bases lining up with TRBD2. Losses at the gene ends were 4 bases for V and 4 bases for J; bases not matched to a gene: 15. The CDR3 spans 18 residues. CDR1 is SGHNT and CDR2 is YYREEE in the germline V gene (reference sequence). CDR3 bases: TGTGCCAGCAGCCCACCACTTCGGCAGCGGGGGGGCTCAGATACGCAGTATTTT. This translates into CASSPPLRQRGGSDTQYF.

This rearrangement joins TRBV5-1 to TRBJ1-6; TRBD1 might be the D (5 bases). Germline CDR1 SGHRS, CDR2 YFSETQ. Trimming took 0 bases from V and 10 from J, leaving 17 bases between them. This CDR3 region has 16 residues. In nucleotides, the CDR3 is TGCGCCAGCAGCTTGGCGCCGGGGCAGGGAAACTCACCCCTCCACTTT. It codes for CASSLAPGQGNSPLHF.